These 20 T cell receptor beta chains share one sample of origin, sequenced in a study of spatial heterogeneity in lung cancer (dated by TCRdb to between 2018 and 2021). Taken with the paper, the label for time point translates to: blood at routine non-recurrence follow-up after resection. Without any cell sorting, TCR sequencing was performed on whole RNA extracted either from tumor and nontumor lung tissue or from cryopreserved PBMC samples. Library generation was performed with 5' RACE. Sequencing was carried out with a NextSeq 500. TCRdb reprocessing: public reads trimmed at Q25 with fastp, clones called with MiXCR, in-frame beta chains kept. CDR3 protein sequences are deduplicated, and each keeps its most common genes and DNA. The sample contains some 54,000 distinct CDR3 sequences, about 7.4% of them found a single time. Around 36% of the sample lies in the top ten. The sequencing here drew on PBMCs, taken at follow-up. These receptors came from a female donor with early-stage non-small cell lung cancer.

The chain recombines TRBV4-1 with TRBJ2-3; TRBD1 is a possible D gene (6 bases). Germline values: CDR1 MGHRA, CDR2 YSYEKL. The V end lost 3 bases, the J end lost 4 bases, and 14 bases lay between the germline ends. The CDR3 is made up of 15 amino acids. The CDR3 region is CASSHTAGVPDTQYF. CDR3 nucleotide sequence: TGCGCCAGCAGCCACACGGCAGGGGTGCCAGATACGCAGTATTTT.

The chain employs TRBV20-1 and TRBJ2-3; 9 positions match TRBD2. The CDR3 has 18 amino acids. V shed 4 bases and J 0 bases; nucleotides not matched to a gene: 14. Germline lookup yields CDR1 DFQATT and CDR2 SNEGSKA (reference sequence). CDR3: CSAKGDSGGSPSTDTQYF. CDR3 sequence (DNA): TGCAGTGCTAAGGGAGATAGCGGGGGATCCCCGAGCACAGATACGCAGTATTTT.

This clonotype has more than one count but fewer than ten. The V and J genes are TRBV5-1 and TRBJ1-4; D may be TRBD1 (5 bases). The CDR3 loop spans 17 amino acids. V was shortened by 4 bases and J by 0 bases, with 16 bases between the two germline ends. Germline V gene lookup returns CDR1 SGHRS and CDR2 YFSETQ. The CDR3 nucleotides read TGCGCCAGCAGCCGGGACCCTGACAGTGCAACTAATGAAAAACTGTTTTTT. Its protein product is CASSRDPDSATNEKLFF.

This clonotype was seen a few times. This chain links TRBV12-3 or TRBV12-4 with TRBJ1-5; 9 bases are shared with TRBD1. Trimming removed 8 bases from V and 7 bases from J; junction bases left unmatched: 12. The CDR3 is made up of 15 amino acids. The CDR3 is CASGNPGTGKQPQHF. The CDR3 DNA follows: TGTGCCAGCGGGAACCCAGGGACAGGGAAACAGCCCCAGCATTTT.

The V call is TRBV24-1, the J call TRBJ2-3, with D maybe TRBD2 (6 bases). Trimming pared 7 bases from V and 0 bases from J, leaving 10 bases between. The CDR3 runs to 14 residues. Germline V gene lookup returns CDR1 KGHDR and CDR2 SFDVKD. This CDR3 reads CATSGGTSTDTQYF. The CDR3 coding sequence is TGTGCCACCAGCGGAGGGACTAGCACAGATACGCAGTATTTT.

This clonotype came up a few times. Germline and junction disagree at one end, which may indicate a read error. The rearrangement uses TRBV4-1 and TRBJ2-5; 8 bases agree with TRBD2. In germline, CDR1 is MGHRA, CDR2 YSYEKL. The CDR3 loop spans 16 amino acids. CDR3 nucleotide sequence: TGCGCCAGCAACCAAGCCCCAGCGGGGGACCAAGAGACCCAGTACTTC. Translation: CASNQAPAGDQETQYF.

This clonotype was observed many times. The rearrangement uses TRBV20-1 and TRBJ2-1; 9 nucleotides align to TRBD2. Trimming took 2 bases from V and 6 from J; bases not matched to a gene: 8. Germline V gene lookup returns CDR1 DFQATT and CDR2 SNEGSKA (reference sequence). CDR3 length: 15 amino acids. The CDR3 DNA sequence: TGCAGTGCTAGACCCCCCCGCGGGGGGGGCAATGAGCAGTTCTTC. Its translation is CSARPPRGGGNEQFF.

This clonotype showed up just a few times. The chain links TRBV18 to TRBJ1-1, with D hard to call. Deletions cut 6 bases from V and 3 bases from J, with 17 bases between. CDR1 is KGHSH and CDR2 is LQKENI in the germline V gene. The CDR3 runs 15 residues. DNA for the CDR3: TGTGCCAGCTCCCCCCGACCTCTCTTGGACACTGAAGCTTTCTTT. This sequence encodes CASSPRPLLDTEAFF.

Only a few counts were recorded for this clonotype. The chain joins TRBV9 to TRBJ1-1; D possibly corresponds to TRBD1 (6 bases). There are 15 residues in the CDR3. Germline-derived CDR1 and CDR2 are SGDLS and YYNGEE. With 4 bases removed from V and 2 bases from J, the gap between germline ends came to 15 bases. In DNA, the CDR3 is TGTGCCAGCAGCAAGATCCTACAGGGAAACACTGAAGCTTTCTTT. Translating it yields CASSKILQGNTEAFF.

This clonotype appeared a few times. The CDR3 coding sequence is TGTGCCAGCAGCTTAGCGCGACAGGGGAATGAAAAACTGTTTTTT. It codes for CASSLARQGNEKLFF. This rearrangement joins TRBV7-2 to TRBJ1-4; 8 bases match TRBD1. The V segment lost 0 bases and the J segment 5 bases; nucleotides outside the gene matches: 2. This CDR3 has 15 residues. CDR1 and CDR2 (germline): SGHTA, FQGNSA. Drawing the rest from reference TRBV7-2 and TRBJ1-4, the complete variable domain is GAGVSQSPSNKVTEKGKDVELRCDPISGHTALYWYRQSLGQGLEFLIYFQGNSAPDKSGLPSDRFSAERTGGSVSTLTIQRTQQEDSAVYLCASSLARQGNEKLFFGSGTQLSVL.

This clonotype showed up just a few times. The chain employs TRBV28 and TRBJ1-5; the D gene is possibly TRBD1 (5 bases). Deletions cut 6 bases from V and 0 bases from J, with 9 bases between. Per the germline V gene, CDR1 is MDHEN and CDR2 is SYDVKM. The CDR3 length is 14 residues. The CDR3 is CASRNGGSNQPQHF. For the CDR3, the DNA is TGTGCCAGCAGAAACGGGGGTAGCAATCAGCCCCAGCATTTT.

In its sample, this clonotype was seen many times. V is TRBV19 and J is TRBJ1-5, with D unclear. Trimming pared 4 bases from V and 4 bases from J, leaving 14 bases between. Germline-derived CDR1 and CDR2 are LNHDA and SQIVND (reference sequence). The length of the CDR3 is 15 residues. CDR3: CASSNLVIGNQPQHF. Here the CDR3 DNA reads TGTGCCAGTAGTAATTTAGTTATCGGGAATCAGCCCCAGCATTTT.

This clonotype has just a few counts. The chain's CDR3 is CASTWGPTGHSTQYF. DNA for the CDR3: TGCGCCAGCACCTGGGGACCGACCGGCCACTCGACCCAGTACTTC. V usage is TRBV5-1 and J usage is TRBJ2-5; D is tentatively TRBD1 or TRBD2 (5 bases each). This CDR3 spans 15 amino acids. The germline V gene encodes CDR1 SGHRS and CDR2 YFSETQ. V dropped 6 bases and J dropped 7 bases, with 22 bases sitting between them.

This clonotype was detected many times. A junction boundary mismatches the germline segment, possibly from a read error. The V call is TRBV6-5, the J call TRBJ1-1; possible D gene TRBD1, 6 bases. Looked up from germline, CDR1 is MNHEY and CDR2 is SVGAGI. The CDR3 extends over 13 amino acids. CDR3 sequence reads: CATSYEGTGMTFF. In DNA form, the CDR3 reads TGTGCCACCAGTTACGAGGGCACAGGGATGACTTTCTTT.

In this sample, this clonotype turned up a few times. The gene calls are TRBV9 and TRBJ2-2, with D possibly being TRBD1 (5 bases). V lost 2 bases to trimming and J lost 1 base, with 12 bases between them. Germline V gene sequence: CDR1 SGDLS, CDR2 YYNGEE. The CDR3 covers 16 residues. The CDR3 DNA sequence: TGTGCCAGCAGCGTCACCATAGGACAGAACACCGGGGAGCTGTTTTTT. Encoded protein: CASSVTIGQNTGELFF.

In this sample, this clonotype turned up many times. The V and J genes are TRBV29-1 and TRBJ2-6; 9 bases align to TRBD1. The CDR3 is made up of 16 amino acids. In germline, CDR1 is SQVTM, CDR2 ANQGSEA. V shed 6 bases and J 2 bases; nucleotides not matched to a gene: 8. The CDR3, as DNA: TGCAGCGTGTTGACAGGGGGAGTTGCTGGGGCCAACGTCCTGACTTTC. Translated, it gives CSVLTGGVAGANVLTF. Supplemented by reference TRBV29-1 and TRBJ2-6, the full variable domain reads SAVISQKPSRDICQRGTSLTIQCQVDSQVTMMFWYRQQPGQSLTLIATANQGSEATYESGFVIDKFPISRPNLTFSTLTVSNMSPEDSSIYLCSVLTGGVAGANVLTFGAGSRLTVL.

This clonotype was seen a few times. V usage is TRBV20-1 and J usage is TRBJ2-1; 11 bases match TRBD2. The CDR3 covers 17 residues. Germline-derived CDR1 and CDR2 are DFQATT and SNEGSKA (reference sequence). V shed 0 bases and J 5 bases; nucleotides not matched to a gene: 9. CDR3 DNA sequence: TGCAGTGCTAGAGAACCCGGACTAGCGGGCGGCAACAATGAGCAGTTCTTC. This translates into CSAREPGLAGGNNEQFF.

This clonotype was seen a few times. V and J are TRBV5-4 and TRBJ2-6; the D is unclear. V dropped 0 bases and J dropped 0 bases, with 7 bases sitting between them. The germline V gene encodes CDR1 SGHNT and CDR2 YYREEE (reference sequence). This CDR3 has 16 residues. The CDR3 sequence is CASSLGGSSGANVLTF. CDR3 coding DNA: TGTGCCAGCAGCTTGGGGGGAAGCTCTGGGGCCAACGTCCTGACTTTC.

This clonotype has only a few counts. The V call is TRBV24-1, the J call TRBJ1-2; 7 positions agree with TRBD1. V lost 4 bases to trimming and J lost 5 bases; unmatched junction nucleotides: 3. The CDR3 contains 13 residues. Germline values: CDR1 KGHDR, CDR2 SFDVKD. CDR3 bases: TGTGCCACCAGTGAGGGGACAGCTTATGGCTACACCTTC. Protein: CATSEGTAYGYTF.

The chain couples TRBV20-1 to TRBJ2-3, with D perhaps matching TRBD2 (5 bases). Germline V CDR1 and CDR2: DFQATT, SNEGSKA (reference sequence). V gave up 7 bases and J gave up 3 bases, with 11 bases separating them. This CDR3 is built from 12 residues. Written as DNA, the CDR3 is TGCAGTGTAGCCCCGGGAACAGATACGCAGTATTTT. It yields the protein CSVAPGTDTQYF.